The rows below give T cell receptor beta chains drawn from one sample of a study of cytomegalovirus exposure and HLA in healthy donors. TCRdb's copy holds only in-frame clones and misses some; the assay was immunoSEQ multiplex PCR. The sample gives roughly 150,000 clones, approximately 88% of which show up once; roughly 1.5% is in the top ten. Sequencing was done on a sample of PBMCs. Receptors were obtained from a woman younger than 30 in good health and CMV-seronegative. Both conserved end residues are part of each CDR3. D genes are given only for firm matches. The size entry is marked missing in some rows and otherwise reads once, few, many or a size class.

v_call,j_call,d_call,clone_size,cdr3_nt,cdr3_aa
TRBV9,TRBJ2-3,.,.,TGTGCCAGCAGTCTCCGGGACTCCTCCAGGGATACGCAGTATTTT,CASSLRDSSRDTQYF
TRBV2,TRBJ1-2,.,.,TGTGCCAGCAGTGAAGACAGGTCCCTCTATGGCTACACCTTC,CASSEDRSLYGYTF
TRBV4-1,TRBJ1-2,.,.,TGCGCCAGCAGCCAAGCAGGCGGCAGGGTCTATGGCTACACCTTC,CASSQAGGRVYGYTF
TRBV5-1,TRBJ2-6,.,.,TGCGCCAGCATGGACTTATTTTCCTCTGGGGCCAACGTCCTGACTTTC,CASMDLFSSGANVLTF
TRBV9,TRBJ1-1,.,once,TGTGCCAGCAGCGTTATGGGCCTTAACACTGAAGCTTTCTTT,CASSVMGLNTEAFF
TRBV6-1,TRBJ1-4,.,.,TGTGCCAGCACCCGTACTGGGGGGTGGGTTGAAAAACTGTTTTTT,CASTRTGGWVEKLFF
TRBV5-1,TRBJ1-5,.,.,TGCGCCAGCAGCTTGGGTCCAGGGGGCAATCAGCCCCAGCATTTT,CASSLGPGGNQPQHF
TRBV5-1,TRBJ1-2,TRBD1,.,TGCGCCAGCAGCCCGACAGGGACCTATGGCTACACCTTC,CASSPTGTYGYTF
TRBV19,TRBJ1-5,.,.,TGTGCCAGTAGTAGCCAGATTAGCAATCAGCCCCAGCATTTT,CASSSQISNQPQHF
TRBV11-1,TRBJ2-1,.,.,TGTGCCAGCAGCCCCCGGACAGTAACGAATGAGCAGTTCTTC,CASSPRTVTNEQFF
TRBV18,TRBJ1-3,.,.,TGTGCCAGCTCACCTTCGGGGAGAACTGGAAACACCATATATTTT,CASSPSGRTGNTIYF
TRBV9,TRBJ1-1,TRBD1,.,TGTGCCAGCAGCGATCCCACAGGGGGCAGTGAAGCTTTCTTT,CASSDPTGGSEAFF
TRBV5-8,TRBJ1-5,TRBD1,.,TGTGCCAGCAGTCCCGGGACAGATAGCAATCAGCCCCAGCATTTT,CASSPGTDSNQPQHF
TRBV29-1,TRBJ2-3,TRBD1,.,TGCAGCGTCTATGGGGAGGACAGGGAAAACACAGATACGCAGTATTTT,CSVYGEDRENTDTQYF
TRBV28,TRBJ2-1,TRBD2,.,TGTGCCAGCAGTCTATACCCCGGGACTAGAAATGAGCAGTTCTTC,CASSLYPGTRNEQFF
TRBV6-5,TRBJ2-5,TRBD1,.,TGTGCCAGCAGCCCCCTGACAGGGGGCCAAGAGACCCAGTACTTC,CASSPLTGGQETQYF
TRBV5-1,TRBJ2-3,TRBD1,.,TGCGCCAGCAGCGGAAGACAGGGGGCTAGCACAGATACGCAGTATTTT,CASSGRQGASTDTQYF
TRBV18,TRBJ2-6,.,.,TGTGCCAGCTCACGGCCCTCGGGGAGAGCTGGGGCCAACGTCCTGACTTTC,CASSRPSGRAGANVLTF
TRBV6-1,TRBJ1-1,.,.,TGTGCCAGCACCTTGGCAATGGGAGACACTGAAGCTTTCTTT,CASTLAMGDTEAFF
TRBV6-5,TRBJ1-1,TRBD1,.,TGTGCCAGCAGCCGACAGGGGGAGACTGAAGCTTTCTTT,CASSRQGETEAFF
TRBV15,TRBJ2-2,.,.,TGTGCCACCAGCAGAGGGGGAGTAACTTCGAACACCGGGGAGCTGTTTTTT,CATSRGGVTSNTGELFF
TRBV4-1,TRBJ2-7,.,.,TGCGCCAGCAGCCAAGATTGGGCAGGGGCCTCCTACGAGCAGTACTTC,CASSQDWAGASYEQYF
TRBV27,TRBJ2-1,TRBD1,.,TGTGCCAGCGGACGAGGGACAGGGGGTAACAATGAGCAGTTCTTC,CASGRGTGGNNEQFF
TRBV25-1,TRBJ2-5,TRBD1,.,TGTGCCAGCAGTGACCAATCGACAGGGGGGACCCAGTACTTC,CASSDQSTGGTQYF
TRBV6-5,TRBJ2-4,.,.,TGTGCCAGCAGTTACTCGGGCAGTTTAGCCAAAAACATTCAGTACTTC,CASSYSGSLAKNIQYF
TRBV7-9,TRBJ1-1,TRBD1,.,TGTGCCAGCAGCTTAGCGAGGGGGCGGAACACTGAAGCTTTCTTT,CASSLARGRNTEAFF
TRBV21-1,TRBJ1-1,.,.,TGTGCCAGCAGCAAAAGTGGACAGGGTCAGTACACTGAAGCTTTCTTT,CASSKSGQGQYTEAFF
TRBV7-9,TRBJ2-3,TRBD1,.,TGTGCCAGCAGCATGACAGGGGTAGGGACAGATACGCAGTATTTT,CASSMTGVGTDTQYF
TRBV27,TRBJ2-2,.,.,TGTGCCAGCAGTTTACTCAGGTCCGGGGAGCTGTTTTTT,CASSLLRSGELFF
TRBV6-1,TRBJ2-3,.,.,TGTGCCAGCAGTGTTGAGGGTCTCCCCACAGATACGCAGTATTTT,CASSVEGLPTDTQYF
TRBV5-4,TRBJ1-2,.,.,TGTGCCAGCAGCTTACAGGGACTAGGCTATGGCTACACCTTC,CASSLQGLGYGYTF
TRBV11-2,TRBJ2-1,TRBD2,.,TGTGCCAGCAGCTTGGTCACTAGCGATGAGCAGTTCTTC,CASSLVTSDEQFF
TRBV5-4,TRBJ2-1,.,.,TGTGCCAGCAGCCCCTCCTGGAGCAGCTACAATGAGCAGTTCTTC,CASSPSWSSYNEQFF
TRBV5-1,TRBJ2-1,.,.,TGCGCCAGCAGCTTGCGGCAGACAGAAATAAACTACAATGAGCAGTTCTTC,CASSLRQTEINYNEQFF
TRBV27,TRBJ1-6,TRBD1,.,TGTGCCAGCACCCCGACAGGGGCGAATTCACCCCTCCACTTT,CASTPTGANSPLHF
TRBV5-1,TRBJ1-1,TRBD1,.,TGCGCCAGCAGCCTGGGACAGGTGAACACTGAAGCTTTCTTT,CASSLGQVNTEAFF
TRBV4-1,TRBJ2-5,TRBD2,.,TGCGCCAGCAGCCAAGGAGCGGGGGGGCGAGAGACCCAGTACTTC,CASSQGAGGRETQYF
TRBV11-3,TRBJ1-3,TRBD1,.,TGTGCCAGCAGCTGGGACAGGGCAACTCCTGGAAACACCATATATTTT,CASSWDRATPGNTIYF
TRBV7-9,TRBJ2-3,.,.,TGTGCCAGCAGCTTAACTTTAGGACTATCCGAGCCCCGCACAGATACGCAGTATTTT,CASSLTLGLSEPRTDTQYF
TRBV9,TRBJ2-1,TRBD2,.,TGTGCCAGCAGCTGGACTAGCGCGAACAATGAGCAGTTCTTC,CASSWTSANNEQFF
TRBV18,TRBJ2-6,TRBD1,.,TGTGCCAGCTCACCGGGAGTGCAGGGGGCGGCCCAAACTGGGGCCAACGTCCTGACTTTC,CASSPGVQGAAQTGANVLTF
TRBV19,TRBJ2-7,TRBD1,once,TGTGCCAGTAGTATTGCCGGGACAGTCTCCTACGAGCAGTACTTC,CASSIAGTVSYEQYF